The 10 T cell receptor beta chains reported below all come from one sample, sequenced in a study of beta chain features in type 1 diabetes. All of the isolated RNA was reverse transcribed, so expressed TCRB transcripts were sequenced. Libraries were prepared by immunoSEQ multiplex PCR; TCRdb keeps only in-frame clonotypes and omits some of them. The table records 810,000 or so clones, under 20% of them present only once. Sequenced input: naive CD4+ T cells from blood. These receptors were obtained from a woman between 18 and 29 years old in good health.

The gene calls are TRBV6-1 and TRBJ2-7; D is perhaps TRBD2 (6 bases). CDR3 length equals 11 residues. Germline CDR1 is MNHNS and CDR2 is SASEGT. V lost 6 bases, J lost 7 bases, and 10 bases lay in between. In DNA form, the CDR3 reads TGTGCCAGCAGCCAACGGGAGGAGCAGTACTTC. Protein: CASSQREEQYF.

The chain recombines TRBV7-2 with TRBJ2-7; D is unclear. The CDR3 totals 13 residues. CDR1 is SGHTA, CDR2 FQGNSA, per germline. Trimming removed 1 base from V and 2 bases from J, with 6 bases in between. CDR3 DNA sequence: TGTGCCAGCAGCTTAGAGAGACCCTACGAGCAGTACTTC. The encoded protein is CASSLERPYEQYF.

V usage is TRBV6-5 and J usage is TRBJ2-2; the D is unclear. The CDR3 has 15 residues. The V end was cut by 3 bases, the J end by 4 bases, with 12 bases between. CDR1 is MNHEY and CDR2 is SVGAGI in the germline V gene. Here the CDR3 reads CASSYGFSGTGELFF. CDR3 nucleotides: TGTGCCAGCAGTTATGGGTTTTCGGGCACCGGGGAGCTGTTTTTT.

The rearrangement joins TRBV6-1 to TRBJ2-5; possible D gene TRBD1, 6 bases. This CDR3 spans 12 amino acids. Trimming took off 8 bases at V and 5 bases at J, with 12 bases between the two ends. Germline CDR1 MNHNS, CDR2 SASEGT. CDR3 sequence: CASGGNPETQYF. The CDR3 nucleotides are TGTGCCAGCGGGGGCAACCCGGAGACCCAGTACTTC.

This clone was seen only a few times. V and J are TRBV6-5 and TRBJ2-5; perhaps TRBD2 as D (6 bases). The germline V gene has CDR1 MNHEY and CDR2 SVGAGI. The CDR3 is 13 amino acids. Trimming took off 10 bases at V and 1 base at J, with 13 bases between the two ends. CDR3 sequence: CAINGGLQETQYF. For the CDR3, the DNA is TGTGCCATCAATGGGGGACTCCAAGAGACCCAGTACTTC.

The genes are TRBV5-1 and TRBJ2-5; 8 nucleotides line up with TRBD1. With 3 bases clipped from V and 5 bases from J, the junction kept 9 bases outside the gene matches. Germline V gene lookup returns CDR1 SGHRS and CDR2 YFSETQ. The CDR3 loop spans 15 amino acids. CDR3 nucleotides: TGCGCCAGCAGCTCGACAGGGGTGGTTACGGAGACCCAGTACTTC. Protein sequence: CASSSTGVVTETQYF.

This clone was seen only a few times. The chain recombines TRBV18 with TRBJ1-5, with 7 bases that match TRBD1. CDR1 KGHSH and CDR2 LQKENI come from the germline V gene. The V segment lost 4 bases and the J segment 6 bases; nucleotides outside the gene matches: 6. The CDR3 consists of 14 residues. The CDR3 region has the DNA TGTGCCAGCTCACGGGGACAGAACGGTCAGCCCCAGCATTTT. Translation: CASSRGQNGQPQHF.

The rearrangement joins TRBV7-6 to TRBJ2-3; 11 bases match TRBD2. The junction had 6 bases not matched to a gene; V was cut back by 2 bases and J by 5 bases. The V gene's germline CDR1 is SGHVS and CDR2 FNYEAQ. The CDR3 contains 16 residues. In DNA form, the CDR3 reads TGTGCCAGCAGCTTATCCCTAGCGGGAGGTATAGATACGCAGTATTTT. It encodes CASSLSLAGGIDTQYF.

The CDR3 sequence is CASMAGGMYEQYF. DNA of the CDR3: TGTGCCAGCATGGCAGGGGGCATGTACGAGCAGTACTTC. The J gene is TRBJ2-7, the V gene TRBV28; 8 bases line up with TRBD1. The CDR3 has 13 amino acids. Losses at the gene ends were 7 bases for V and 4 bases for J; bases not matched to a gene: 6. Germline CDR1 MDHEN, CDR2 SYDVKM.

The chain employs TRBV28 and TRBJ1-1; perhaps TRBD1 as D (5 bases). Per germline, CDR1 MDHEN and CDR2 SYDVKM. This CDR3 is 14 amino acids long. V lost 4 bases, J lost 1 base, and 10 bases lay in between. In nucleotides, the CDR3 is TGTGCCAGCAGTTACGGGACGGCGAACACTGAAGCTTTCTTT. It codes for CASSYGTANTEAFF.